This note documents a single T cell receptor beta chain sequence. Antigen: not known. The data originate from a study of cytomegalovirus exposure and HLA in healthy donors. Study-wide background: Among the roughly 400 donors who were genotyped, approximately 83% fell in the genetic ancestry cluster that is associated with self-reported Caucasian donors.

Germline assignment: CDR1 SGHVS and CDR2 FQNEAQ. The CDR3 has 20 amino acids. Unmatched junction bases numbered 17, after V lost 4 bases and J lost 2 bases. A multiplex PCR was run with 60 Vbeta primers and 13 Jbeta primers. Only in-frame clones appear in the TCRdb table, and some are missing; sequencing was by immunoSEQ multiplex PCR. The table has some 120,000 clones, 80% seen once; the top ten hold 7% to 9.5%. General study results and limits: It was reported that TCR beta sequences correctly inferred the HLA-A and HLA-B alleles for most subjects. The only immune exposure information that was available was CMV serostatus. TCR beta chains numbering more than 150 were designated cytomegalovirus-associated.

This sequence joins TRBV7-8 and TRBJ1-2; TRBD1 matches 12 bases. This sequence originates from a young man in good health and CMV-seropositive. The sample was PBMCs. DNA for the CDR3: TGTGCCAGCAGCTATCCCCGCCGGGACAGGGGGCGCAAAGGCAACTATGGCTACACCTTC. Its translation: CASSYPRRDRGRKGNYGYTF.